This note documents a single T cell receptor (beta chain) sequence. Its recognized antigen is unknown. One base away there is no much larger clone; base qualities are not given. This record belongs to a study of blood T cell repertoires in COVID-19 (TCRdb year 2020). Broadly, across the study: Samples covering the acute and convalescent phases of COVID-19 were provided by collaborators in the United States, Italy and Spain. The material from the prospective study consisted of cDNA or gDNA derived from T cells, B-cell-depleted T cells, or PBMCs. The samples were drawn from the first 160 participants of the ongoing ImmuneRACE study and from under 1,500 subjects provided by 6 global collaborators. A freely available public database, intended as a resource for researchers studying the immune response to SARS-CoV-2, is where the repertoires were released. The dataset comprised deeply sampled blood TCRbeta repertoires from subjects exposed to, actively infected with, or recovered from COVID-19. HLA class I and class II types, where available, came from metadata supplied by the sample provider rather than from assay-based typing. A de-identified subject ID, COVID-19 status, age in years and sex were almost always included in the sample metadata.

TCRbeta CDR3 regions were amplified from genomic DNA using the immunoSEQ Assay, a bias-controlled multiplex PCR. Concerning the study's data processing: The number of nucleated cells in each sample was estimated by amplification of reference gene primers within the assay. Sequence reads were collapsed and filtered to measure the absolute abundance of every unique TCRbeta CDR3 rearrangement. For each sample, productive Simpson clonality was calculated by taking the square root of Simpson's diversity index across productive rearrangements. TCRdb re-hosts the immuneACCESS table, in-frame sequences only. Its copies lack some clones; in the studies checked, an unresolved V gene accounts for under half of them, and the cause for the rest is not known. V and J calls and clone size are given by that table; D and trimming were obtained from the DNA. Counted in this sample were 84,000 or so clones; around 81% of them appeared once. The ten largest clones represent approximately 12% of the sample.

Whole blood was collected in K2EDTA tubes by collaborating institutions according to the institutions' own protocols. For TCRbeta analysis, collaborator samples were shipped as frozen whole blood, as isolated PBMCs, or as DNA extracted from either sample type. Paper-wide results and their limitations: The quantity of clinical and demographic metadata differed by source and by participant and was supplied without curation.

In the germline V gene, CDR1 corresponds to SNHLY and CDR2 to FYNNEI. From the cysteine up to the phenylalanine, the CDR3 has a length of 11 residues. Left in the record is the CDR3 DNA by itself, 33 bases read in frame from the first base. Trimming removed 3 bases from V and 6 bases from J, leaving 6 bases between the germline ends. The clonotype was recovered from a woman aged 70-85 years with active or convalescent COVID-19. Sequenced material: peripheral blood. The rearranged segments are TRBV2 and TRBJ2-7; the D gene is unclear. The nucleotide sequence is TGTGCCAGCAGTGACAGTGGCGAGCAGTACTTC. Translated, this is CASSDSGEQYF.